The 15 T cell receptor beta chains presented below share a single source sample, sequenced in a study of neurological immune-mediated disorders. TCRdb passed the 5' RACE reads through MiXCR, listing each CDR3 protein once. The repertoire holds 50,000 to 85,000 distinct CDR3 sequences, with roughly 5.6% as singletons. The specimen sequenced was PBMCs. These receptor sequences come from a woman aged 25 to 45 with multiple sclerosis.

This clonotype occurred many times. CDR3 amino acids: CASTPDRGRSPLHF. CDR3 bases: TGTGCCAGCACCCCGGACAGGGGGCGTTCACCCCTCCACTTT. The chain links TRBV27 to TRBJ1-6; 11 bases are a match to TRBD1. V lost 7 bases to trimming and J lost 9 bases; unmatched junction nucleotides: 5. The CDR3 is made up of 14 amino acids. Per germline, CDR1 MNHEY and CDR2 SMNVEV (reference sequence).

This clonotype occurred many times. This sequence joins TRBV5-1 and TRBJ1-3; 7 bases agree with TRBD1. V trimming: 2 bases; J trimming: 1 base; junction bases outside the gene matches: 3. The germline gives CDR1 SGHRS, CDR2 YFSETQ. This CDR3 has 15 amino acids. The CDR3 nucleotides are TGCGCCAGCAGCTTAGGACAGGCTTCTGGAAACACCATATATTTT. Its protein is CASSLGQASGNTIYF.

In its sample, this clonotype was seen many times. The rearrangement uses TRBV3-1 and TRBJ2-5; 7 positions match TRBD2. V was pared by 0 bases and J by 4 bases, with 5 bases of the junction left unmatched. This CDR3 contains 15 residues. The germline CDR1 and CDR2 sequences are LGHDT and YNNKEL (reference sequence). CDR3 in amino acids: CASSQDIGGGETQYF. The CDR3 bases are TGTGCCAGCAGCCAAGACATTGGCGGGGGAGAGACCCAGTACTTC.

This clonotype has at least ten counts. This chain's CDR3 is CASSLLTSDRAGEQFF. The CDR3 DNA reads TGCGCCAGCAGCTTGTTAACGTCCGACAGGGCGGGCGAGCAGTTCTTC. The V and J genes are TRBV5-1 and TRBJ2-1; the match to TRBD1 covers 7 bases. CDR3 size: 16 residues. Germline trimming cut 1 base from V and 10 bases from J; bases unmatched to any gene: 14. Germline V gene sequence: CDR1 SGHRS, CDR2 YFSETQ.

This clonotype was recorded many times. The CDR3 loop reads CAIAGTGRTDTQYF. In nucleotides, the CDR3 is TGTGCCATCGCTGGGACAGGGAGAACAGATACGCAGTATTTT. The gene calls are TRBV10-3 and TRBJ2-3; 9 bases fit TRBD1. The CDR3 covers 14 residues. Looked up from germline, CDR1 is ENHRY and CDR2 is SYGVKD. Unmatched junction bases numbered 6, after V lost 8 bases and J lost 3 bases.

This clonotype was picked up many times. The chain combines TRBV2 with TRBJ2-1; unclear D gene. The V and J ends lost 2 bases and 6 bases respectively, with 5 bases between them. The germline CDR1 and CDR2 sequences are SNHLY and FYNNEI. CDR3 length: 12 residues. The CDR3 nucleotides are TGTGCCAGCAGTGAACTTGGCAATGAGCAGTTCTTC. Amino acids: CASSELGNEQFF.

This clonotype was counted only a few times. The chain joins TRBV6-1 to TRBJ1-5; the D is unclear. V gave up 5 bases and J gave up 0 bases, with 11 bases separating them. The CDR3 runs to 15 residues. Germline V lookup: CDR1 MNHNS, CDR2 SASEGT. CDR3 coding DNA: TGTGCCAGCAGTTCCCTTCCAGATAGCAATCAGCCCCAGCATTTT. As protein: CASSSLPDSNQPQHF.

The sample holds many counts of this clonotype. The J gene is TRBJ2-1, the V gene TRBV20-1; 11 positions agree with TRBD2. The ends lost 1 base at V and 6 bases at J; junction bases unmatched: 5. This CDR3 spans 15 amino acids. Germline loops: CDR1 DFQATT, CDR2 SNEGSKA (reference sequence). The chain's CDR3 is CSARGLAGTLNEQFF. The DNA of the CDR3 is TGCAGTGCTAGAGGACTAGCGGGGACACTCAATGAGCAGTTCTTC.

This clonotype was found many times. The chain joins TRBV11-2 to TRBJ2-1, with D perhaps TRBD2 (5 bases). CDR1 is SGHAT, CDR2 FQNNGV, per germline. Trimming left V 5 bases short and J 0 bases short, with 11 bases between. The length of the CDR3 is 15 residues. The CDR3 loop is CASSGSSHSYNEQFF. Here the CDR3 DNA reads TGTGCCAGCAGCGGGTCTAGCCACTCCTACAATGAGCAGTTCTTC.

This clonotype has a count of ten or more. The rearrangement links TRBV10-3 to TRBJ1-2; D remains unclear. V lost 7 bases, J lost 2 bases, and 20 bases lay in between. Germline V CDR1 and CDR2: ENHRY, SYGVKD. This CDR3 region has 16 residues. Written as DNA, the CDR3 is TGTGCCATCACTCCTTCGACAACCGCCGAAAACTATGGCTACACCTTC. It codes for CAITPSTTAENYGYTF.

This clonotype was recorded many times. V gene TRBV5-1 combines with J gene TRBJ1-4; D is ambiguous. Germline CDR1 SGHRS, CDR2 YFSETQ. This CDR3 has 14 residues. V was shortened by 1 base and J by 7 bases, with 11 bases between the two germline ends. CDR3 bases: TGCGCCAGCAGCTTGAACCACCTGGTTGAAAAACTGTTTTTT. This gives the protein CASSLNHLVEKLFF.

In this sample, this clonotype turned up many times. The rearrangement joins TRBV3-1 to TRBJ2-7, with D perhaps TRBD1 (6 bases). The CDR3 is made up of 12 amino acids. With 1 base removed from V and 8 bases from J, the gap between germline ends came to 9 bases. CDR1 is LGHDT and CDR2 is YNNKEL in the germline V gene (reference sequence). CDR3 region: CASSQAGQQQYF. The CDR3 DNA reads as TGTGCCAGCAGCCAAGCCGGACAGCAGCAGTACTTC.

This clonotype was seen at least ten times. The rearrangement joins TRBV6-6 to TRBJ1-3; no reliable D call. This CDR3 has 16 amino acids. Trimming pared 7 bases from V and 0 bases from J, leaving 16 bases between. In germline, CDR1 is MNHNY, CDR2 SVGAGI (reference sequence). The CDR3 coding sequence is TGTGCCAGCACCCAAGCACCGGGCAGCTCTGGAAACACCATATATTTT. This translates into CASTQAPGSSGNTIYF.

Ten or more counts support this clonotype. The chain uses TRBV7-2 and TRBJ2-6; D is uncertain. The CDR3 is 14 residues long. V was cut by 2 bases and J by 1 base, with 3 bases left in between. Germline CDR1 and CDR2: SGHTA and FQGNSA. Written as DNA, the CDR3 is TGTGCCAGCAGCTTAAGGTCTGGGGCCAACGTCCTGACTTTC. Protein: CASSLRSGANVLTF.

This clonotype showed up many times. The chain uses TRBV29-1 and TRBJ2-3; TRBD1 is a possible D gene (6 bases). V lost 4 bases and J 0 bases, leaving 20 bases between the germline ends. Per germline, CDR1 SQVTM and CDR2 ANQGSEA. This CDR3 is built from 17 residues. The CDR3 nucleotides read TGCAGCGTTGCGGACAGACCGCAACGCACTAGCACAGATACGCAGTATTTT. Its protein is CSVADRPQRTSTDTQYF.